The 8 T cell receptor beta chains listed next were all sequenced from one sample in a study of T cells in Graves' hyperthyroidism and ophthalmopathy (dated by TCRdb to the late 2010s). Library prep was done by multiplex PCR. The sequencing machine was an Illumina HiSeq 2000. Amplification of TCR beta CDR3 regions was carried out from RNA transcripts. The TCR CDR3 was subjected to a first round of RT-PCR using the HTBI primer set and the Qiagen OneStep RT-PCR kit. TCRdb's own reprocessing of the public reads used fastp at Q25 and MiXCR and kept productive beta chains. Each CDR3 protein appears once, grouped with its most common genes and DNA. This sample gives some 270,000 distinct CDR3 sequences in total; roughly an eighth of them show up just once. The ten largest make up 7% to 9% of the sample. What was sequenced was blood. These receptors were taken from a woman between 40 and 50 years old with Graves' hyperthyroidism.

This clonotype occurred a few times. The V gene is TRBV28, the J gene TRBJ1-5; D is perhaps TRBD1 (5 bases). V lost 6 bases to trimming and J lost 7 bases, with 16 bases between them. This CDR3 has 14 amino acids. In germline, CDR1 is MDHEN, CDR2 SYDVKM. The DNA for the CDR3 is TGTGCCAGCAGCCGGGGGGGGTCCGGACAGCCCCAGCATTTT. This gives the protein CASSRGGSGQPQHF.

In the case of this clonotype: A much larger clone is a single base away; this may be a read error. V usage is TRBV7-6 and J usage is TRBJ2-1; possible D gene TRBD2, 7 bases. The CDR3 extends over 15 amino acids. The V gene's germline CDR1 is SGHVS and CDR2 FNYEAQ. V was cut by 5 bases and J by 8 bases, with 19 bases left in between. CDR3 DNA: TGTGCCAGCAGCCTAACGTGGGGGGCGGGGGATGAGCAGTTCTTC. Amino acid sequence: CASSLTWGAGDEQFF.

This clonotype was picked up many times. The chain has TRBV12-3 or TRBV12-4 and TRBJ2-1, with D perhaps assigned TRBD1 or TRBD2 (5 bases each). This CDR3 spans 15 amino acids. V lost 4 bases and J lost 6, with 16 bases in between. The CDR3 spells CASSSDLVRGNEQFF. CDR3 DNA: TGTGCCAGCAGTTCTGACTTGGTGAGGGGCAATGAGCAGTTCTTC.

This clonotype was recorded at least ten times. This rearrangement joins TRBV24-1 to TRBJ2-3; the match to TRBD2 covers 10 bases. Germline loops: CDR1 KGHDR, CDR2 SFDVKD. V dropped 7 bases and J dropped 3; count of bases not matched to a gene: 6. The CDR3 is 15 amino acids. CDR3 DNA sequence: TGTGCCACCAGCTCGCTAGCGGGAGTAACAGATACGCAGTATTTT. Protein product: CATSSLAGVTDTQYF.

This clonotype was counted a few times. V usage is TRBV6-2 or TRBV6-3 and J usage is TRBJ1-1, with a weak D call TRBD1 (5 bases). Germline values: CDR1 MNHEY, CDR2 SVGEGT. The V end lost 1 base, the J end lost 1 base, and 13 bases lay between the germline ends. This CDR3 has 16 residues. The DNA for the CDR3 is TGTGCCAGCAGTTACTGGGGGGTAAACGGGAACACTGAAGCTTTCTTT. It is translated as CASSYWGVNGNTEAFF.

This clonotype occurred many times. V gene TRBV28 combines with J gene TRBJ1-2, with 10 bases matching TRBD1. With V trimmed by 5 bases and J by 4 bases, 7 bases remained unmatched. CDR1 is MDHEN, CDR2 SYDVKM, per germline. The CDR3 covers 15 residues. CDR3 in amino acids: CASSNPGTGAYGYTF. The CDR3 bases are TGTGCCAGCAGTAATCCCGGGACAGGGGCCTATGGCTACACCTTC.

This clonotype showed up just a few times. The rearrangement links TRBV15 to TRBJ2-1; 12 bases are shared with TRBD2. The J segment lost 10 bases and the V segment lost 2 bases, leaving 6 bases of the junction unmatched. The CDR3 has 15 residues. Germline CDR1 LNHNV, CDR2 YYDKDF (reference sequence). In nucleotides, the CDR3 is TGTGCCACCAGCAGAAACCTCGGACTAGCGGGAGAGCAGTTCTTC. Translation: CATSRNLGLAGEQFF.

This clonotype came up a few times. V gene TRBV25-1 combines with J gene TRBJ1-6, with 7 bases matching TRBD1. The germline gives CDR1 MGHDK, CDR2 SYGVNS. The length of the CDR3 is 15 residues. The trim removed 1 base at V and 10 bases at J, leaving 7 bases unmatched. The CDR3 DNA reads TGTGCCAGCAGTGAATTGGGGACAGAAGTGTCACCCCTCCACTTT. As protein: CASSELGTEVSPLHF.